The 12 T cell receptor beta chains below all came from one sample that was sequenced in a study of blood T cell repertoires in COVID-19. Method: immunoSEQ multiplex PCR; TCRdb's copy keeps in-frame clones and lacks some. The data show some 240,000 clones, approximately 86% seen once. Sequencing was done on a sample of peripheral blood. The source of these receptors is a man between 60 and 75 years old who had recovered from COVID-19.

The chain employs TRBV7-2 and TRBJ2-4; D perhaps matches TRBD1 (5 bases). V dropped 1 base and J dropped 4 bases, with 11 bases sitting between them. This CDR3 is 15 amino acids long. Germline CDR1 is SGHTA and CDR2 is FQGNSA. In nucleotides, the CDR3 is TGTGCCAGCAGCTTAGTCAGGACAAAGAAAAACATTCAGTACTTC. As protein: CASSLVRTKKNIQYF.

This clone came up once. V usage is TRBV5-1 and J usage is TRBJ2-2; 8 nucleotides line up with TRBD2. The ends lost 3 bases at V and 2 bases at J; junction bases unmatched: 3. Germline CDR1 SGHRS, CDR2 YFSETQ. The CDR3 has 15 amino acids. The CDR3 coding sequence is TGCGCCAGCAGCTCCCTAGCGGGCAACACCGGGGAGCTGTTTTTT. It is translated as CASSSLAGNTGELFF.

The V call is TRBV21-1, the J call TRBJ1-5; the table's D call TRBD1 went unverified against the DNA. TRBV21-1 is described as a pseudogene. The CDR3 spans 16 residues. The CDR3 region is CASSRTGGDSNQPQHF. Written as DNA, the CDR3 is TGTGCCAGCAGCAGAACAGGGGGGGATAGCAATCAGCCCCAGCATTTT.

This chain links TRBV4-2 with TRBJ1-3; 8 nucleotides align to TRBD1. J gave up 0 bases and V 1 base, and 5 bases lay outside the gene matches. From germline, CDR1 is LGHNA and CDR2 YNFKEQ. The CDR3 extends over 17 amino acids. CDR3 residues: CASSQGVTGGSGNTIYF. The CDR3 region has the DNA TGTGCCAGCAGCCAAGGAGTTACAGGGGGCTCTGGAAACACCATATATTTT.

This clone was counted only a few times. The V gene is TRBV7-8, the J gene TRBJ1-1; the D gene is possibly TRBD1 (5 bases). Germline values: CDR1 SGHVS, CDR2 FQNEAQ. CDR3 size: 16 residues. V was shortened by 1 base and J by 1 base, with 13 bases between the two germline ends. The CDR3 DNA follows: TGTGCCAGCAGCTTAGGTATTCCGGGGGAGAACACTGAAGCTTTCTTT. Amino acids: CASSLGIPGENTEAFF. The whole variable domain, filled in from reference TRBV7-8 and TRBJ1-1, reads GAGVSQSPRYKVAKRGQDVALRCDPISGHVSLFWYQQALGQGPEFLTYFQNEAQLDKSGLPSDRFFAERPEGSVSTLKIQRTQQEDSAVYLCASSLGIPGENTEAFFGQGTRLTVV.

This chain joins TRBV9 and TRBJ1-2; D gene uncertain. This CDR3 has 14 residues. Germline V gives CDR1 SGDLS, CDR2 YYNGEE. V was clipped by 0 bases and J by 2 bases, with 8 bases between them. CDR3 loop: CASSVGGANYGYTF. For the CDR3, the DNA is TGTGCCAGCAGCGTAGGAGGAGCAAACTATGGCTACACCTTC.

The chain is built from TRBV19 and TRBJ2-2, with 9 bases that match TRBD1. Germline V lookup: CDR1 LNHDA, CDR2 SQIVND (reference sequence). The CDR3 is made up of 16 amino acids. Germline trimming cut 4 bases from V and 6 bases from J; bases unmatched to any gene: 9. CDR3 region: CASSNQQGARPGELFF. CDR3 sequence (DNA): TGTGCCAGTAGTAATCAACAGGGGGCTCGTCCCGGGGAGCTGTTTTTT.

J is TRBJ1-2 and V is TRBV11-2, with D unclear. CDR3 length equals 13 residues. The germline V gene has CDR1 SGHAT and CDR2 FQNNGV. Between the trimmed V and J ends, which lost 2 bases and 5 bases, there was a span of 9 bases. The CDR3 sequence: CASSLSTAYGYTF. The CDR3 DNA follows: TGTGCCAGCAGCTTAAGTACTGCATATGGCTACACCTTC.

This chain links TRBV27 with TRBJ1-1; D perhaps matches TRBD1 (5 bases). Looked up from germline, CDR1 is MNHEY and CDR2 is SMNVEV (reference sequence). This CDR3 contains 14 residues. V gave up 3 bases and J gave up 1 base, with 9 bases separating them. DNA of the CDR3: TGTGCCAGCAGTTTCAGTAGGGGGAACACTGAAGCTTTCTTT. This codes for CASSFSRGNTEAFF.

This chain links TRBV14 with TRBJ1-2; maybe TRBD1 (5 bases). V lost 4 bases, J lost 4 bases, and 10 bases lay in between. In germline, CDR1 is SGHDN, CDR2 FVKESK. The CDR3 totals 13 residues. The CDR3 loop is CASSRQNAYGYTF. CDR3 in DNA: TGTGCCAGCAGCCGACAGAATGCCTATGGCTACACCTTC.

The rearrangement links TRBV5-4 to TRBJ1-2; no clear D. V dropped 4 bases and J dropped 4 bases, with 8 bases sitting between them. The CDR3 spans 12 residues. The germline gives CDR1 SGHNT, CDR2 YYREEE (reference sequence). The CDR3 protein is CASSRPGYGYTF. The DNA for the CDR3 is TGTGCCAGCAGCCGACCAGGCTATGGCTACACCTTC.

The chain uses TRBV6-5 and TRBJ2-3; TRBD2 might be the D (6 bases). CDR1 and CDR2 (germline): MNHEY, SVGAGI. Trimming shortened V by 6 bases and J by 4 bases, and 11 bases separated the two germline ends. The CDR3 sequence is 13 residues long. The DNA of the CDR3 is TGTGCCAGCAGCATTGGAGGGCCAGATACGCAGTATTTT. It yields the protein CASSIGGPDTQYF.